The present entry profiles one T cell receptor beta chain with its context. Targeted sequencing depth ranged from 1 in 200,000 to 1 in 1 million T cells. This table comes from immunoSEQ multiplex PCR, and its TCRdb copy is limited to in-frame clones, with some not included. The sample records roughly 330,000 clones, over 60% being singletons. This record belongs to a study of cytotoxic CD8 clonotypes in ibrutinib-treated CLL. Whole-study context: Enrolment comprised 10 to 11 relapsed/refractory and around 15 treatment-naive patients; fewer than 18 were IGHV unmutated. Samples had a mean of around 260,000 productive templates and around 89,000 productive rearrangements.

The germline CDR1 and CDR2 sequences are SGHRS and YFSETQ. Trimming removed 2 bases from V and 5 bases from J; junction bases left unmatched: 10. This CDR3 has 16 residues. The V and J genes are TRBV5-1 and TRBJ2-5; 9 bases match TRBD2. Sequenced here: PBMCs, sampled after 36 months of ibrutinib treatment. The TCR originated in a human donor with chronic lymphocytic leukemia. The CDR3 DNA is TGCGCCAGCAGCTTTGCCGGGACTAGCATCCGGGAGACCCAGTACTTC. Translation gives CASSFAGTSIRETQYF.